This entry lists 8 T cell receptor beta chains sequenced from one sample in a study of blood T cell repertoires in COVID-19 (dated by TCRdb to about 2020). Libraries were prepared through the immunoSEQ multiplex PCR assay. As stored in TCRdb, this immuneACCESS dataset retains in-frame rearrangements with V and J assigned. A fraction of the clones does not appear; measured against another copy, unresolved V genes explain less than half of the discrepancy, and the remainder lacks a known reason. The sample yields around 130,000 clones; roughly four fifths were counted once. Of the sample, 15% to 20% is held by the ten largest clones. Material: PBMCs or T cells enriched from blood (not recorded which). Receptors were obtained from a man under 40 who had recovered from COVID-19.

The rearrangement links TRBV7-9 to TRBJ2-1; unclear D gene. CDR1 and CDR2 (germline): SEHNR, FQNEAQ (reference sequence). The CDR3 sequence is 16 residues long. The V end was cut by 5 bases, the J end by 0 bases, with 14 bases between. Here the CDR3 reads CASSPPGHSSYNEQFF. The CDR3 DNA reads as TGTGCCAGCAGCCCCCCCGGTCATAGCTCCTACAATGAGCAGTTCTTC. Variable domain in full (rest from reference TRBV7-9 and TRBJ2-1): DTGVSQNPRHKITKRGQNVTFRCDPISEHNRLYWYRQTLGQGPEFLTYFQNEAQLEKSRLLSDRFSAERPKGSFSTLEIQRTEQGDSAMYLCASSPPGHSSYNEQFFGPGTRLTVL.

The rearrangement joins TRBV9 to TRBJ2-2; possible D gene TRBD1, 5 bases. CDR1 SGDLS and CDR2 YYNGEE come from the germline V gene. The ends were cut back, 3 bases at V and 0 bases at J, with 18 bases in the middle. This CDR3 contains 18 residues. The CDR3 reads CASSEDPQGNTNTGELFF. DNA of the CDR3: TGTGCCAGCAGCGAAGACCCCCAGGGTAACACGAACACCGGGGAGCTGTTTTTT.

CDR3 nucleotide sequence: TGTGCCAGCCTCCGGGCAGGGGGCGGAAATACGCAGTATTTT. This gives the protein CASLRAGGGNTQYF. V usage is TRBV2 and J usage is TRBJ2-3, with 8 positions matching TRBD1. V gave up 8 bases and J gave up 7 bases; unmatched junction bases: 11. CDR3 length: 14 amino acids. Germline V gives CDR1 SNHLY, CDR2 FYNNEI.

V is TRBV15 and J is TRBJ1-3; possible D gene TRBD1, 5 bases. This CDR3 is 15 amino acids long. With 1 base removed from V and 0 bases from J, the gap between germline ends came to 7 bases. Germline CDR1 reads LNHNV; CDR2 reads YYDKDF (reference sequence). CDR3 sequence: CATSRGGASGNTIYF. CDR3 DNA: TGTGCCACCAGCAGAGGTGGGGCCTCTGGAAACACCATATATTTT.

The genes are TRBV6-6 and TRBJ2-5; a possible D gene is TRBD1 (6 bases). V lost 4 bases and J 3 bases, leaving 18 bases between the germline ends. Germline V gene data show CDR1 as MNHNY and CDR2 as SVGAGI (reference sequence). The CDR3 contains 16 residues. This CDR3 reads CASSSHQGSIKETQYF. CDR3 DNA: TGTGCCAGCAGTTCACACCAGGGGTCAATCAAAGAGACCCAGTACTTC.

This clone was picked up one time. This rearrangement joins TRBV7-9 to TRBJ1-4; unclear D gene. This CDR3 contains 15 residues. V was clipped by 4 bases and J by 0 bases, with 9 bases between them. Germline loops: CDR1 SEHNR, CDR2 FQNEAQ (reference sequence). CDR3 amino acids: CASSSLIATNEKLFF. CDR3 bases: TGTGCCAGCAGCTCTCTAATTGCAACTAATGAAAAACTGTTTTTT.

This clone was recorded many times. V usage is TRBV19 and J usage is TRBJ1-6; weak D call: TRBD1 (6 bases). The V gene's germline CDR1 is LNHDA and CDR2 SQIVND (reference sequence). This CDR3 contains 14 residues. V lost 4 bases and J 10 bases, leaving 14 bases between the germline ends. The DNA for the CDR3 is TGTGCCAGTAGTACATTACAGGGATTCTCACCCCTCCACTTT. This translates into CASSTLQGFSPLHF.

The chain is built from TRBV7-9 and TRBJ2-1; TRBD1 is a possible D gene (6 bases). Germline loops: CDR1 SEHNR, CDR2 FQNEAQ (reference sequence). The V gene lost 3 bases and the J gene lost 4 bases, with 13 bases spanning the gap. The CDR3 contains 15 residues. CDR3 loop: CASSFPGTPYNEQFF. For the CDR3, the DNA is TGTGCCAGCAGCTTCCCCGGGACACCGTACAATGAGCAGTTCTTC.